This T cell receptor beta chain stems from a study of vaccination effects on CD4 cells after COVID-19. The germline V gene has CDR1 SGHTA and CDR2 FQGTGA. This CDR3 has 17 residues. V trimming: 8 bases; J trimming: 0 bases; junction bases outside the gene matches: 6. Antigen-specific CD4+ T cells were expanded with viral peptide pools in the ViraFEST assay before sequencing. When around 9 days of culture had elapsed, CD4+ T cells were isolated. In the vaccine recipients, nucleocapsid antibodies were negative and there was no prior SARS-CoV-2 infection. As regards this clone: Its antigen is not known.

Using immunoSEQ multiplex PCR, the repertoire was profiled, and TCRdb retains in-frame clones only, with some absent. The sample lists some 41,000 clones; around three quarters were seen once. V and J are TRBV7-3 and TRBJ2-3, with 15 bases fitting TRBD2. This receptor was taken from a human donor who received a COVID-19 vaccine. This sample comprised CD4+ T cells from PBMCs cultured with SARS-CoV-2 spike peptides, obtained before COVID-19 vaccination. CDR3 loop: CASGGLAGGLSTDTQYF. In DNA form, the CDR3 reads TGTGCCAGCGGGGGACTAGCGGGGGGTCTTAGCACAGATACGCAGTATTTT.